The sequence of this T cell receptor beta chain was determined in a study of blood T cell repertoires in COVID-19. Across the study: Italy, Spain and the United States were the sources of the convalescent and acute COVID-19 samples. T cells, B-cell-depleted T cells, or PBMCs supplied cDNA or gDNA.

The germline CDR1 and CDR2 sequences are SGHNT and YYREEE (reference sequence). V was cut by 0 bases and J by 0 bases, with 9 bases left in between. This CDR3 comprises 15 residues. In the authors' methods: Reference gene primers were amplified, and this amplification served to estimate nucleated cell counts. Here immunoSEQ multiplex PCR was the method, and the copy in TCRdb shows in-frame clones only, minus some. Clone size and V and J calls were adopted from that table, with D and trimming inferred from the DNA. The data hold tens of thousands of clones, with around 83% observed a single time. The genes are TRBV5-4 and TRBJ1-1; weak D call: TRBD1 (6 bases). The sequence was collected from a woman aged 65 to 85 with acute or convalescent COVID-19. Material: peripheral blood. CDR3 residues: CASSLGDKMNTEAFF. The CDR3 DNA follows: TGTGCCAGCAGCTTGGGGGACAAGATGAACACTGAAGCTTTCTTT.